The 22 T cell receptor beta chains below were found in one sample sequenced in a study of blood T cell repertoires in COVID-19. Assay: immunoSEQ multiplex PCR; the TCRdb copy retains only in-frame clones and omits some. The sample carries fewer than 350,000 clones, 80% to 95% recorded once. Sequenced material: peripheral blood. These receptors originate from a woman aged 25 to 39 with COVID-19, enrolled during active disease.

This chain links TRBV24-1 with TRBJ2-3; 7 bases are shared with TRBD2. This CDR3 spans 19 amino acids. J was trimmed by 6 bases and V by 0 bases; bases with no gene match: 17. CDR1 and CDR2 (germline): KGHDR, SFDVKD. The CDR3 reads CATSDLPGVRESLSDTQYF. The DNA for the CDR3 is TGTGCCACCAGTGATTTGCCCGGGGTGCGGGAGTCTTTGTCGGATACGCAGTATTTT.

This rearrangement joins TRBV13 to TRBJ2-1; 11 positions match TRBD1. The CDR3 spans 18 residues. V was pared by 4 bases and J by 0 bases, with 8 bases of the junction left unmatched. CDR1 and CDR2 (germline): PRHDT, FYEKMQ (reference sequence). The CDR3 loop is CASSWGTGGISSYNEQFF. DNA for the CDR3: TGTGCCAGCAGCTGGGGGACAGGGGGAATAAGCTCCTACAATGAGCAGTTCTTC.

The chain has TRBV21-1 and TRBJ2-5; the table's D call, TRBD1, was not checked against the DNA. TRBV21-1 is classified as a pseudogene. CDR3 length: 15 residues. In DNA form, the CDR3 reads TGTGCCAGCAGCGAAGCAGGGACACTGCAAGAGACCCAGTACTTC. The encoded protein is CASSEAGTLQETQYF.

The CDR3 DNA is TGCGCCAGCAGCCCGGGACTAGCGGGAGGGCCTATAGCTAGCACAGATACGCAGTATTTT. This gives the protein CASSPGLAGGPIASTDTQYF. The chain carries TRBV5-1 and TRBJ2-3, with 16 bases lining up with TRBD2. This CDR3 has 20 amino acids. With V trimmed by 4 bases and J by 0 bases, 11 bases remained unmatched. Germline V gene lookup returns CDR1 SGHRS and CDR2 YFSETQ.

The CDR3 bases are TGTGCCAGCTCACGGCAGGGCGATGAAAAACTGTTTTTT. This encodes CASSRQGDEKLFF. This chain connects TRBV18 to TRBJ1-4; possibly TRBD1 for D (5 bases). CDR1 and CDR2 from the germline V gene are KGHSH and LQKENI. V gave up 4 bases and J gave up 6 bases, with 9 bases separating them. This CDR3 contains 13 residues.

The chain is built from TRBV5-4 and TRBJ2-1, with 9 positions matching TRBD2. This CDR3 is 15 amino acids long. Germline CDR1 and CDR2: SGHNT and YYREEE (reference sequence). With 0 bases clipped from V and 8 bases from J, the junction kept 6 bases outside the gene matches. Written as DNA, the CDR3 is TGTGCCAGCAGCTTGGGACTAGCGGTAAGGGATGAGCAGTTCTTC. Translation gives CASSLGLAVRDEQFF. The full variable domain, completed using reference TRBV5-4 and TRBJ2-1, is ETGVTQSPTHLIKTRGQQVTLRCSSQSGHNTVSWYQQALGQGPQFIFQYYREEENGRGNFPPRFSGLQFPNYSSELNVNALELDDSALYLCASSLGLAVRDEQFFGPGTRLTVL.

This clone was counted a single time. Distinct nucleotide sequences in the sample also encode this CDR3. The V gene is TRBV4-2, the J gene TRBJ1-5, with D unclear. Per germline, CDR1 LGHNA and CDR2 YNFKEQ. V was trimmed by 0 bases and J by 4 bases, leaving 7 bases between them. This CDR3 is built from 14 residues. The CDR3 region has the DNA TGTGCCAGCAGCCAAGACCGGGGAAATCAGCCCCAGCATTTT. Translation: CASSQDRGNQPQHF.

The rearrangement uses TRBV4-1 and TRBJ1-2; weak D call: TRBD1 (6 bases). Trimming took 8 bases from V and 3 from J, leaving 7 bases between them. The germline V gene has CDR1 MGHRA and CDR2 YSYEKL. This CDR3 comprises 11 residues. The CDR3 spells CASAGDYGYTF. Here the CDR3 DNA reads TGCGCCAGCGCAGGGGACTATGGCTACACCTTC.

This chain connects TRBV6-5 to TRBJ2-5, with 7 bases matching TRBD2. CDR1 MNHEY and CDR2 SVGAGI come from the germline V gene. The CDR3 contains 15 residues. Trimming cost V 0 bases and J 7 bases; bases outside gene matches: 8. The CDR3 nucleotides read TGTGCCAGCAGTTACTCAAGAGGGAGGGGAGGGACCCAGTACTTC. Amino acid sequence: CASSYSRGRGGTQYF.

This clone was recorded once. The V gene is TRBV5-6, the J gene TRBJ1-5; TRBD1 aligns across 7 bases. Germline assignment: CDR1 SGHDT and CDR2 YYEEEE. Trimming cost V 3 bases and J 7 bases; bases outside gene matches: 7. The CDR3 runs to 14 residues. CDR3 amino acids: CASSSRDRSQPQHF. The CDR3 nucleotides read TGTGCCAGCAGCTCAAGGGACAGATCACAGCCCCAGCATTTT.

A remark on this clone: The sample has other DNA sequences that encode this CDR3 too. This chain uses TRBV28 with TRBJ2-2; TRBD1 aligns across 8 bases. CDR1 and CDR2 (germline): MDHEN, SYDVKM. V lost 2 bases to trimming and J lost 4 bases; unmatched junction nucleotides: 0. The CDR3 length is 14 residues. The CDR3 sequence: CASSLDRGTGELFF. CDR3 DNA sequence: TGTGCCAGCAGTTTAGACAGGGGCACCGGGGAGCTGTTTTTT. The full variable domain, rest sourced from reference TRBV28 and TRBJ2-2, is DVKVTQSSRYLVKRTGEKVFLECVQDMDHENMFWYRQDPGLGLRLIYFSYDVKMKEKGDIPEGYSVSREKKERFSLILESASTNQTSMYLCASSLDRGTGELFFGEGSRLTVL.

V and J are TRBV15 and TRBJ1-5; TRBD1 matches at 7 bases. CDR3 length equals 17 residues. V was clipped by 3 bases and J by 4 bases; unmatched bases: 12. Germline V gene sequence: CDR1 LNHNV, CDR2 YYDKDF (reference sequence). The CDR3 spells CATSSPNQGVRNQPQHF. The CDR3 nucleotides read TGTGCCACCAGCAGTCCCAACCAGGGGGTAAGGAATCAGCCCCAGCATTTT. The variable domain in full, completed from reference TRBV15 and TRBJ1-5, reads DAMVIQNPRYQVTQFGKPVTLSCSQTLNHNVMYWYQQKSSQAPKLLFHYYDKDFNNEADTPDNFQSRRPNTSFCFLDIRSPGLGDTAMYLCATSSPNQGVRNQPQHFGDGTRLSIL.

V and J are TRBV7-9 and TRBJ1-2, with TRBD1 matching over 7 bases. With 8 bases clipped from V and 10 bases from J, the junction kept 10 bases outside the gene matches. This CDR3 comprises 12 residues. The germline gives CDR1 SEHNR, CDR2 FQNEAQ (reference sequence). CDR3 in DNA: TGTGCCAGCCGAGGGGGCTCAAATGACTACACCTTC. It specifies CASRGGSNDYTF.

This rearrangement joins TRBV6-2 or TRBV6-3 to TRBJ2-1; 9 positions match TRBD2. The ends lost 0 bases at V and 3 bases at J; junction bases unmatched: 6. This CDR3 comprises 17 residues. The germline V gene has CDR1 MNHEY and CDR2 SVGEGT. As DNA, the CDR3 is TGTGCCAGCAGTTACTCTCCTCTAGCGGGGCTCTACAATGAGCAGTTCTTC. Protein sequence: CASSYSPLAGLYNEQFF.

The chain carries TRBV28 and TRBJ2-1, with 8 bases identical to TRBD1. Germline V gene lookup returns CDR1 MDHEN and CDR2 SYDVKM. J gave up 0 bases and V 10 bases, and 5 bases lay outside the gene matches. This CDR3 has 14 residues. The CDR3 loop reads CATKGQVSYNEQFF. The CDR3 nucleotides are TGTGCCACCAAGGGACAGGTCTCCTACAATGAGCAGTTCTTC.

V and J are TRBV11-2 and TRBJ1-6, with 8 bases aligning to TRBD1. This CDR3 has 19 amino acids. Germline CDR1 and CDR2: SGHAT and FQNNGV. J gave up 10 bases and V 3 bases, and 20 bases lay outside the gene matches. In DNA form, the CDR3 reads TGTGCCAGCAGCTTCTGGGTAGCCAGGGGGCCCGGTTCCCCCTCACCCCTCCACTTT. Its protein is CASSFWVARGPGSPSPLHF.

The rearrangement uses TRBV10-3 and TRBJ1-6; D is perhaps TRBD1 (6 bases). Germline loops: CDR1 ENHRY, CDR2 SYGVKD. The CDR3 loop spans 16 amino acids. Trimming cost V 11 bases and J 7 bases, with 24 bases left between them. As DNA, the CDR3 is TGTGCCTCCAACGTGGGGGCCTCTATCCAAAATTCACCCCTCCACTTT. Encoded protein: CASNVGASIQNSPLHF.

Written as DNA, the CDR3 is TGTGCCAGCAGCTGGGGGACTCAAGAGACCCAGTACTTC. Encoded protein: CASSWGTQETQYF. J is TRBJ2-5 and V is TRBV7-9; perhaps TRBD2 as D (6 bases). The germline V and J ends were trimmed by 4 bases and 2 bases, with 8 bases remaining between them. The CDR3 is 13 residues long. The germline V gene has CDR1 SEHNR and CDR2 FQNEAQ (reference sequence).

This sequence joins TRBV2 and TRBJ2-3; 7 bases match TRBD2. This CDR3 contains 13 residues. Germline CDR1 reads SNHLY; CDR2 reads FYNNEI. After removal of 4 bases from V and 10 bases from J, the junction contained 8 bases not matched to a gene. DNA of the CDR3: TGTGCCAGCAGTGGTGAAGGCCGGGGGGCGCAGTATTTT. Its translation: CASSGEGRGAQYF. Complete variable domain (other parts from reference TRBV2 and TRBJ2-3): EPEVTQTPSHQVTQMGQEVILRCVPISNHLYFYWYRQILGQKVEFLVSFYNNEISEKSEIFDDQFSVERPDGSNFTLKIRSTKLEDSAMYFCASSGEGRGAQYFGPGTRLTVL.

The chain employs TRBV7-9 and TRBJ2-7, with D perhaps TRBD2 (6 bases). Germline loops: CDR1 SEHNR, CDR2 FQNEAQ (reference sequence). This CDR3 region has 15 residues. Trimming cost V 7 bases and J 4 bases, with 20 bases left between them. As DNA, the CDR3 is TGTGCCAGCACCGCGACTAGGCTTAGGCGGTACGAGCAGTACTTC. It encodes CASTATRLRRYEQYF. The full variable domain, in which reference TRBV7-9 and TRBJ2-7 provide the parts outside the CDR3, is DTGVSQNPRHKITKRGQNVTFRCDPISEHNRLYWYRQTLGQGPEFLTYFQNEAQLEKSRLLSDRFSAERPKGSFSTLEIQRTEQGDSAMYLCASTATRLRRYEQYFGPGTRLTVT.

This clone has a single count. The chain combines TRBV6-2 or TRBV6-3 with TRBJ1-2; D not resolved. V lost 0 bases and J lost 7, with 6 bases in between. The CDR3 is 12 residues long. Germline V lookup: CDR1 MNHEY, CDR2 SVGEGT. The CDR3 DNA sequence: TGTGCCAGCAGTTACTCCGGGGTTGGCTACACCTTC. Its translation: CASSYSGVGYTF.

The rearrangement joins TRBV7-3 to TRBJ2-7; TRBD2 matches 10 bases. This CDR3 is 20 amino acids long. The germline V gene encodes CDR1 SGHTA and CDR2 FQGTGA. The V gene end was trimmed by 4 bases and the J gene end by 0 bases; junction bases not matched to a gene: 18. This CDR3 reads CASSSPRGGLAVRSSYEQYF. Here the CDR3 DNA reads TGTGCCAGCAGCTCCCCCCGGGGCGGACTAGCGGTTCGAAGCTCCTACGAGCAGTACTTC.